The rows below give T cell receptor beta chains drawn from one sample of a study of vaccination and CD4 T cells after COVID-19. TCRdb used MiXCR to reprocess the PCR reads, holding one entry per CDR3 protein. The sample includes fewer than 4,000 distinct CDR3 sequences, 60% to 85% of them seen just once. For these TCRs, the target antigens are not known. The specimen was CD4+ T cells from blood, cultured in vitro. The receptors derive from a human donor who had recovered from COVID-19. CDR3s include the opening cysteine and the closing phenylalanine or tryptophan. D genes are given only for firm matches. Size tells how often a clone was seen (once, few, many) or the class of an expanded clone, and some rows leave it out.

cdr3_nt	cdr3_aa	clone_size	j_call	d_call	v_call	cdr3_length
TGTGCCAGCCGCAGACCGGGACAGGGGTCCTACGAGCAGTACTTC	CASRRPGQGSYEQYF	NA	TRBJ2-7	TRBD1	TRBV2	15
TGCAGTGCTAGAGTGCTAGGAGGGAAACGGGAGAATGAGCAGTTCTTC	CSARVLGGKRENEQFF	NA	TRBJ2-1	NA	TRBV20-1	16
TGTGCCAGCAGTTACTCGAAGCTTACAGGGACCACCGGGGAGCTGTTTTTT	CASSYSKLTGTTGELFF	NA	TRBJ2-2	NA	TRBV6-5	17
TGTGCCAGCACTGGGGCCTCTGGAAACACCATATATTTT	CASTGASGNTIYF	NA	TRBJ1-3	NA	TRBV6-1	13
TGTGCCAGCAGCCCATCGCAGGGATACACTGAAGCTTTCTTT	CASSPSQGYTEAFF	once	TRBJ1-1	NA	TRBV7-2	14
TGTGCCAGCAGTTTTTCGGGGGAATTGTCACCCCTCCACTTT	CASSFSGELSPLHF	large	TRBJ1-6	NA	TRBV12-3/TRBV12-4	14
TGCGCCAGCAGCTTCACAACAGGAGTGGGGACCCAGTACTTC	CASSFTTGVGTQYF	NA	TRBJ2-5	NA	TRBV5-1	14
TGTGCCAGCAGCTCGGACGGAAGCAATCAGCCCCAGCATTTT	CASSSDGSNQPQHF	NA	TRBJ1-5	NA	TRBV7-9	14
TGCAGTGCCCGGGGGGAGGGACACGGCACAGATACGCAGTATTTT	CSARGEGHGTDTQYF	NA	TRBJ2-3	NA	TRBV20-1	15
TGTGCCAGCTCGAACCCGTCGGGGGGACATGGGGCTGAAGCTTTCTTC	CASSNPSGGHGAEAFF	NA	TRBJ1-1	NA	TRBV11-1	16
TGTGCCATCGACCGCGGGGATACGCAGTATTTT	CAIDRGDTQYF	NA	TRBJ2-3	NA	TRBV6-1	11
TGTGCCATCAGTGGAAAAGGACACACCGGGGAGCTGTTTTTT	CAISGKGHTGELFF	NA	TRBJ2-2	NA	TRBV10-3	14
TGTGCTAGTGGTTTGATGGTCGGGGGCACTAACTATGGCTACACCTTC	CASGLMVGGTNYGYTF	once	TRBJ1-2	NA	TRBV12-5	16
TGTGCCAGCTCACCTCGCCCAGCGGGGGGCGGGGCCAACGTCCTGACTTTC	CASSPRPAGGGANVLTF	NA	TRBJ2-6	TRBD2	TRBV18	17
TGCAGTTCGACAGGGCTCGGAAACACCATATATTTT	CSSTGLGNTIYF	few	TRBJ1-3	TRBD1	TRBV20-1	12
TGTGCCTGGAGTGTGGTTGGTCTGAACACTGAAGCTTTCTTT	CAWSVVGLNTEAFF	NA	TRBJ1-1	NA	TRBV30	14
TGTGCCAGCAGCTTAAGTCAGGGTAGCACTGAAGCTTTCTTT	CASSLSQGSTEAFF	NA	TRBJ1-1	NA	TRBV5-5	14
TGTGCCAGCAGCTTACGAGACAGGGGACGGTTCTTC	CASSLRDRGRFF	NA	TRBJ2-1	TRBD1	TRBV11-2	12
TGTGCCAGCAGTTACACCTATCCGACATCTAACTATGGCTACACCTTC	CASSYTYPTSNYGYTF	NA	TRBJ1-2	NA	TRBV6-2/TRBV6-3	16
TGTGCCTGGGGACAGGGGCGATCACCCCTCCACTTT	CAWGQGRSPLHF	NA	TRBJ1-6	TRBD1	TRBV30	12
TGTGCCAGCGCCCGAATGTCGGGGGGACACAATGAGCAGTTCTTC	CASARMSGGHNEQFF	NA	TRBJ2-1	TRBD2	TRBV7-3	15
TGTGCCAGCAGCTTAGGGACAGGGCGCTCTGGAAACACCATATATTTT	CASSLGTGRSGNTIYF	NA	TRBJ1-3	TRBD1	TRBV7-2	16
TGTGCCAGCAAGACAGGGGTTTTGCAGCCCCAGCATTTT	CASKTGVLQPQHF	NA	TRBJ1-5	TRBD1	TRBV6-1	13
TGTGCCAGCAGCCCCCGAGTAGAACGGAATTACGAGCAGTACTTC	CASSPRVERNYEQYF	NA	TRBJ2-7	NA	TRBV12-3/TRBV12-4	15
TGTGCCAGCTCACGAAGTCCCAGGGGAAACACCGGGGAGCTGTTTTTT	CASSRSPRGNTGELFF	NA	TRBJ2-2	NA	TRBV18	16
TGTGCCAGCAGTTCACAGGGAAGCACCGGGGAGCTGTTTTTT	CASSSQGSTGELFF	NA	TRBJ2-2	NA	TRBV6-5	14
TGCGCCAGCAGCTCCGGGTCCCTTACACAGGGTTCCCACACCTTC	CASSSGSLTQGSHTF	few	TRBJ1-2	NA	TRBV5-1	15
TGTGCCAGCAGTGAAGCTGCGGCAGCCAATCAGCCCCAGCATTTT	CASSEAAAANQPQHF	once	TRBJ1-5	NA	TRBV2	15
TGTGCCAGCCTTTTAAGAGGGGGCTCCTACGAGCAGTACTTC	CASLLRGGSYEQYF	once	TRBJ2-7	NA	TRBV2	14
TGCGCCAGCAGCTTGGATCGGACAGGGCTCATTGGGAACACCATATATTTT	CASSLDRTGLIGNTIYF	NA	TRBJ1-3	TRBD1	TRBV5-1	17
TGTGCCAGCAGCTCCGGACAGGGGTCCTCCTCCCTCTATGGCTACACCTTC	CASSSGQGSSSLYGYTF	large	TRBJ1-2	TRBD1	TRBV7-2	17
TGCGCCAGCAGCTTGGACGGGACAGCCCTTCGGGAGCAGTACTTC	CASSLDGTALREQYF	NA	TRBJ2-7	TRBD1	TRBV5-1	15
TGCAGTGCGGAACGACTAGCGGGAGGCTCCTACGAGCAGTACTTC	CSAERLAGGSYEQYF	NA	TRBJ2-7	TRBD2	TRBV20-1	15
TGTGCCAGCAGCTTGGGACAGGGACCTGGGGCCAACGTCCTGACTTTC	CASSLGQGPGANVLTF	NA	TRBJ2-6	TRBD1	TRBV7-3	16
TGCAGTGCTAGAGAGCCCGATGGGGCTGAAGCTTTCTTT	CSAREPDGAEAFF	NA	TRBJ1-1	NA	TRBV20-1	13
TGTGCCAGCAGTTTGACCGGGGCCAACGTCCTGACTTTC	CASSLTGANVLTF	NA	TRBJ2-6	NA	TRBV12-3/TRBV12-4	13
TGTGCCAGCAGCTCGTCAGCGGACACTGAAGCTTTCTTT	CASSSSADTEAFF	NA	TRBJ1-1	NA	TRBV7-2	13
TGTGCCAGTACTAATCCGGGACAGGGGCGGACCGGGGAGCTGTTTTTT	CASTNPGQGRTGELFF	NA	TRBJ2-2	TRBD1	TRBV19	16
TGTGCCAGCAGCTCCGACAGAAAAGGCTACACCTTC	CASSSDRKGYTF	large	TRBJ1-2	NA	TRBV7-3	12
TGTGCCAGCAGAAAACAGTTGTACCAAGAGACCCAGTACTTC	CASRKQLYQETQYF	NA	TRBJ2-5	NA	TRBV28	14
TGTGCCAGCCGGGACAGACAAGAGACCCAGTACTTC	CASRDRQETQYF	NA	TRBJ2-5	TRBD1	TRBV7-9	12
TGTGCCAGCGGGTGGGGGCCGGCCTACAATGAGCAGTTCTTC	CASGWGPAYNEQFF	NA	TRBJ2-1	NA	TRBV6-1	14
TGTGCCAGCACCTCCCCCCCCGGGGACTATGGCTACACCTTC	CASTSPPGDYGYTF	NA	TRBJ1-2	NA	TRBV7-9	14
TGCGCCAGCAGTGTAGGAGGGGCAGATACGCAGTATTTT	CASSVGGADTQYF	NA	TRBJ2-3	NA	TRBV10-2	13
TGTGCCAGCAGCGACGCCGGGACAGCCTCCTACGAGCAGTACTTC	CASSDAGTASYEQYF	NA	TRBJ2-7	TRBD1	TRBV5-4	15